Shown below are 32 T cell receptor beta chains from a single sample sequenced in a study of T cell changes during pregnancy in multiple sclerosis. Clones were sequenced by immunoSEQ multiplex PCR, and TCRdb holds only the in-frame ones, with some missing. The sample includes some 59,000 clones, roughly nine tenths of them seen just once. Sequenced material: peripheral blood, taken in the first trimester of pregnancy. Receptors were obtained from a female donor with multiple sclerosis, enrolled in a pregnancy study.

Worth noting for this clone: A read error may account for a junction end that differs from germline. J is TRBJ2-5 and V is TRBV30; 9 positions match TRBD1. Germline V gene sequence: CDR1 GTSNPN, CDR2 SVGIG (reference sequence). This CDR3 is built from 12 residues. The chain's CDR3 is CAWSVERDRADF. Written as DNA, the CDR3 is TGTGCCTGGAGTGTAGAACGGGACAGGGCTGACTTC.

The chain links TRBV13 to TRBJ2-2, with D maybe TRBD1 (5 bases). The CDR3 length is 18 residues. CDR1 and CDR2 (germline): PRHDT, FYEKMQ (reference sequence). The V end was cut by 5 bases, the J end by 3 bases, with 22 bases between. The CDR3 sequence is CASSRPGRQGVYTGELFF. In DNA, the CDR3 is TGTGCCAGCAGCCGCCCGGGCCGCCAAGGGGTCTACACCGGGGAGCTGTTTTTT.

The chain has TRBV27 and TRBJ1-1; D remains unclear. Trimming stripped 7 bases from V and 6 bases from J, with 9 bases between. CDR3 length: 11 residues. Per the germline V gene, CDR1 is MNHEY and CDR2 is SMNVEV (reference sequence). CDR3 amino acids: CASTGFAEAFF. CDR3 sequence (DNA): TGTGCCAGCACGGGGTTCGCTGAAGCTTTCTTT.

The CDR3 spells CASSYNMNTEAFF. Here the CDR3 DNA reads TGCGCCAGCAGCTACAACATGAACACTGAAGCTTTCTTT. This rearrangement joins TRBV5-1 to TRBJ1-1; the D is unclear. Germline CDR1 reads SGHRS; CDR2 reads YFSETQ. V lost 3 bases, J lost 0 bases, and 6 bases lay in between. The CDR3 has 13 residues.

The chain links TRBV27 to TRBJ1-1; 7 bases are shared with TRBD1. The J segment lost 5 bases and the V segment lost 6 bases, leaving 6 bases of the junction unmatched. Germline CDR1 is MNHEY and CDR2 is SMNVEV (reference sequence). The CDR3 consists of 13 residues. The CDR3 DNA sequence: TGTGCCAGCAGACGACAGGGTTGGACTGAAGCTTTCTTT. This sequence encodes CASRRQGWTEAFF.

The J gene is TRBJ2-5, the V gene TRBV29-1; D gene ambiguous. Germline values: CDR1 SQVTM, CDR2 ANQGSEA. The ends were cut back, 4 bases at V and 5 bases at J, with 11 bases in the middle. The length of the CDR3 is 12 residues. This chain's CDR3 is CSVVYPQETQYF. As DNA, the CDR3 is TGCAGCGTTGTTTACCCCCAGGAGACCCAGTACTTC.

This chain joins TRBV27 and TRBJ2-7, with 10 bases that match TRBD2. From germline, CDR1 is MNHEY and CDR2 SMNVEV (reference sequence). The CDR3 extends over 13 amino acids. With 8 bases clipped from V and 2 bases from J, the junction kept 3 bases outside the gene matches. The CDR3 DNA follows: TGTGCCAGCGGAGGACTAGCGGCCTACGAGCAGTACTTC. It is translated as CASGGLAAYEQYF.

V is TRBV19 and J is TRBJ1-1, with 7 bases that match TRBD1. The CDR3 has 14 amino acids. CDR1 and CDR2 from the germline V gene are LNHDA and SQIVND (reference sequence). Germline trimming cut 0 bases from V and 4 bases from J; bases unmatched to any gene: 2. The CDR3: CASSIESGGTEAFF. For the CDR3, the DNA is TGTGCCAGTAGTATAGAGTCAGGGGGCACTGAAGCTTTCTTT.

CDR3 protein: CASSDRGGSTDTQYF. DNA of the CDR3: TGTGCCAGTAGCGACAGGGGGGGTAGCACAGATACGCAGTATTTT. V gene TRBV19 combines with J gene TRBJ2-3, with 9 nucleotides matching TRBD1. CDR3 length equals 15 residues. Trimming at V came to 6 bases and at J to 0 bases, leaving 4 bases not matched to a gene. Looked up from germline, CDR1 is LNHDA and CDR2 is SQIVND (reference sequence).

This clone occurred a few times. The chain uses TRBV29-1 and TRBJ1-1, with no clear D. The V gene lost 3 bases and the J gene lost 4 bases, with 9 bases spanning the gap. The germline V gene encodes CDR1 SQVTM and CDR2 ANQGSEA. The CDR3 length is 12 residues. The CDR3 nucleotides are TGCAGCGTTGACCAGGAAGGCACTGAAGCTTTCTTT. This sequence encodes CSVDQEGTEAFF.

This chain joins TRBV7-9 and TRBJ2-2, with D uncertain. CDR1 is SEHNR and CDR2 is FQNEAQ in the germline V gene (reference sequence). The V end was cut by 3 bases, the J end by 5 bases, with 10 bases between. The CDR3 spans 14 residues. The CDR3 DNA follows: TGTGCCAGCAGCTTCGGGTACGTGACCGGGGAGCTGTTTTTT. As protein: CASSFGYVTGELFF.

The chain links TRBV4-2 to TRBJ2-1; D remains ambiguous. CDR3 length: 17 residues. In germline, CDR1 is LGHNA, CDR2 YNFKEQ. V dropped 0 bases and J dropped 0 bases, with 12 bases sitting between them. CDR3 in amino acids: CASSQDRGLSSYNEQFF. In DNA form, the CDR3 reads TGTGCCAGCAGCCAAGATCGAGGTTTAAGCTCCTACAATGAGCAGTTCTTC.

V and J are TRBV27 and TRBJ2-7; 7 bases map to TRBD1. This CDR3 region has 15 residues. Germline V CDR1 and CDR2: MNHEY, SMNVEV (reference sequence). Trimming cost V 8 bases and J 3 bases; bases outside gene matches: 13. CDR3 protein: CASSMRGQESYEQYF. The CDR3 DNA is TGTGCCAGCTCTATGCGCGGACAGGAGAGCTACGAGCAGTACTTC.

This chain's CDR3 is CASSPGEAYEQYF. CDR3 nucleotides: TGTGCCAGCTCACCGGGGGAGGCCTACGAGCAGTACTTC. This rearrangement joins TRBV18 to TRBJ2-7, with D perhaps TRBD2 (6 bases). Trimming shortened V by 3 bases and J by 2 bases, and 8 bases separated the two germline ends. Germline CDR1 KGHSH, CDR2 LQKENI. The CDR3 has 13 residues.

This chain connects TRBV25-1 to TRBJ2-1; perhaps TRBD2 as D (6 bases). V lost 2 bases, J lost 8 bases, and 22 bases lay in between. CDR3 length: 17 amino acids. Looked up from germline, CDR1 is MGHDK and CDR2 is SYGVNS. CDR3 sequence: CASSETGTSFLADEQFF. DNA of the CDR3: TGTGCCAGCAGTGAAACGGGTACTAGCTTCCTGGCGGATGAGCAGTTCTTC.

The CDR3 loop reads CASSWDINYGYTF. CDR3 sequence (DNA): TGCGCCAGCAGCTGGGACATAAACTATGGCTACACCTTC. This chain connects TRBV5-1 to TRBJ1-2; tentative D call: TRBD1 (6 bases). Trimming removed 3 bases from V and 2 bases from J, with 8 bases in between. The germline gives CDR1 SGHRS, CDR2 YFSETQ. This CDR3 region has 13 residues.

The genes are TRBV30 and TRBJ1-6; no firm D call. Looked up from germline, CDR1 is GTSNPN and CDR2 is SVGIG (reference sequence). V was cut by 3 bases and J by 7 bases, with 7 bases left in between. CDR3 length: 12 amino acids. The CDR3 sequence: CAWSAGNSPLHF. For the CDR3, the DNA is TGTGCCTGGAGCGCGGGAAATTCACCCCTCCACTTT.

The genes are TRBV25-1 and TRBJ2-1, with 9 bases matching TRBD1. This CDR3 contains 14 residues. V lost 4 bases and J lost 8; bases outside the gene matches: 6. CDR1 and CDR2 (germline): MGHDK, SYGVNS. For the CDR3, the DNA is TGTGCCAGCAGTGGGACAGGGGCATCCTATGAGCAGTTCTTC. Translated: CASSGTGASYEQFF.

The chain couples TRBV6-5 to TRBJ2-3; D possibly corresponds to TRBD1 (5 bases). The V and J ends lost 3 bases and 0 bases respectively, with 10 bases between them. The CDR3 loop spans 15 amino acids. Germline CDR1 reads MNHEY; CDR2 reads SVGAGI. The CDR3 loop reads CASSYSPGSTDTQYF. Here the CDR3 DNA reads TGTGCCAGCAGTTATAGTCCAGGGAGCACAGATACGCAGTATTTT.

The CDR3 reads CASSYLPTGVAETQYF. In DNA, the CDR3 is TGTGCCAGCTCATACCTCCCGACAGGGGTGGCAGAGACCCAGTACTTC. This chain links TRBV18 with TRBJ2-5; 8 bases align to TRBD1. Germline-derived CDR1 and CDR2 are KGHSH and LQKENI. The CDR3 is 16 residues long. After removal of 5 bases from V and 4 bases from J, the junction contained 12 bases not matched to a gene. Combining the CDR3 with reference TRBV18 and TRBJ2-5 gives the whole variable domain NAGVMQNPRHLVRRRGQEARLRCSPMKGHSHVYWYRQLPEEGLKFMVYLQKENIIDESGMPKERFSAEFPKEGPSILRIQQVVRGDSAAYFCASSYLPTGVAETQYFGPGTRLLVL.

DNA for the CDR3: TGTGCCAGCAGCCAGACCGGGACAGGGTACACTGAAGCTTTCTTT. Translated: CASSQTGTGYTEAFF. This rearrangement joins TRBV14 to TRBJ1-1, with 9 bases matching TRBD1. CDR1 is SGHDN and CDR2 is FVKESK in the germline V gene. The CDR3 runs to 15 residues. J lost 3 bases, V lost 3 bases, and 5 bases had no gene match.

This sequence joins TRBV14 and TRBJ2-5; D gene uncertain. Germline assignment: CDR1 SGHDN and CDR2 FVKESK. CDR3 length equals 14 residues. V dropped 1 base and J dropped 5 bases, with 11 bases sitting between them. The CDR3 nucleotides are TGTGCCAGCAGCCAAGTTTCTACCGGGGAGACCCAGTACTTC. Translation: CASSQVSTGETQYF. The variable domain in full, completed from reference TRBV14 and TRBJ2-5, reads EAGVTQFPSHSVIEKGQTVTLRCDPISGHDNLYWYRRVMGKEIKFLLHFVKESKQDESGMPNNRFLAERTGGTYSTLKVQPAELEDSGVYFCASSQVSTGETQYFGPGTRLLVL.

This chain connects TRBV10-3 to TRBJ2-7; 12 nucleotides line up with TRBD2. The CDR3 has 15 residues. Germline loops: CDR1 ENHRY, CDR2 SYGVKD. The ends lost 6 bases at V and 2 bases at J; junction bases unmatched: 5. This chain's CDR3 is CAIRKTSGSPYEQYF. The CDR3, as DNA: TGTGCCATCAGGAAGACTAGCGGGAGCCCCTACGAGCAGTACTTC.

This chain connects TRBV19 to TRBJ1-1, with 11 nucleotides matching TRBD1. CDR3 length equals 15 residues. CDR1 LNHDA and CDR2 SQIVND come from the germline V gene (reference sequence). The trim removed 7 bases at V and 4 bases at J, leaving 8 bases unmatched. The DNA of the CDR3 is TGTGCCAGTACCACCGGGACAGGGGGGGCCACTGAAGCTTTCTTT. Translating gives CASTTGTGGATEAFF.

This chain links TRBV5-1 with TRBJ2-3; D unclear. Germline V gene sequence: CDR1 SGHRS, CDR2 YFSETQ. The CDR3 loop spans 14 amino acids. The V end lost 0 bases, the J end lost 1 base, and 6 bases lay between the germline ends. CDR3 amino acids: CASSLDQGTDTQYF. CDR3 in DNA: TGCGCCAGCAGCTTGGACCAGGGCACAGATACGCAGTATTTT.

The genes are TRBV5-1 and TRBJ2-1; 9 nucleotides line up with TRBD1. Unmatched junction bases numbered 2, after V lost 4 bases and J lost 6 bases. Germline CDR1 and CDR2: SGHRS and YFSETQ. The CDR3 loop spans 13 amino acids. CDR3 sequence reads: CASSATGGNEQFF. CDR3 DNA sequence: TGCGCCAGCAGCGCGACAGGGGGCAATGAGCAGTTCTTC.

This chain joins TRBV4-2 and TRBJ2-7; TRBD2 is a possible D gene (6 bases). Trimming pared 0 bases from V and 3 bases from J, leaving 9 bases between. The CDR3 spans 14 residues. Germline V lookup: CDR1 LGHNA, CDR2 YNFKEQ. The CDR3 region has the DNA TGTGCCAGCAGCCAAGATCTGGGGGGCTACGAGCAGTACTTC. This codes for CASSQDLGGYEQYF.

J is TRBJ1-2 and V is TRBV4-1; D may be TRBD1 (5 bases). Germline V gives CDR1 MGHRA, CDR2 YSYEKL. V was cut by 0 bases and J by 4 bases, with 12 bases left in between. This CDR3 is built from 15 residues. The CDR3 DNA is TGCGCCAGCAGCCAAGATTCTGGGGGGGTCTATGGCTACACCTTC. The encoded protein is CASSQDSGGVYGYTF.

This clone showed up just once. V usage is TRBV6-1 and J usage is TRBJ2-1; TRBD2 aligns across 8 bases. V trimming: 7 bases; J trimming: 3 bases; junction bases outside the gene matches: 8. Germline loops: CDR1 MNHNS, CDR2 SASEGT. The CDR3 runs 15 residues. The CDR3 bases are TGTGCCAGCAAACAAACTAGCGGTAACTACAATGAGCAGTTCTTC. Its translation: CASKQTSGNYNEQFF.

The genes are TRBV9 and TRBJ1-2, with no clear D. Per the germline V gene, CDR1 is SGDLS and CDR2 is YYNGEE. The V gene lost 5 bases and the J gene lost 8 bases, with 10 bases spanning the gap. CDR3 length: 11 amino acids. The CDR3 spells CASSTGWGYTF. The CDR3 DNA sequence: TGTGCCAGCAGTACGGGGTGGGGCTACACCTTC.

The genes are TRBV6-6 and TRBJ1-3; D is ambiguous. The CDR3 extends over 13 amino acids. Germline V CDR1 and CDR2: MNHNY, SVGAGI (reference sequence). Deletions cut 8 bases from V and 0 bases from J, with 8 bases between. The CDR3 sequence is CASARSSGNTIYF. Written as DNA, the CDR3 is TGTGCCAGCGCGAGAAGCTCTGGAAACACCATATATTTT.

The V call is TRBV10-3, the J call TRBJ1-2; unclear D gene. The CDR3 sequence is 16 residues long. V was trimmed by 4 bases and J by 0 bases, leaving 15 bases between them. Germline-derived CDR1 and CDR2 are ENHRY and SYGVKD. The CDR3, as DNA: TGTGCCATCAGTGTACCTTTAGATAGCGCTAACTATGGCTACACCTTC. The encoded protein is CAISVPLDSANYGYTF.